This T cell receptor (beta chain) appears in the sequencing data of a study of blood T cell repertoires in COVID-19. Background on the study: The samples span acute and convalescent COVID-19 from the United States, Italy and Spain. T cells, B-cell-depleted T cells, or PBMCs provided the cDNA or gDNA that served as material.

This clone was counted many times. Methods used by the authors: Reference gene primer amplification yielded estimated nucleated cell counts. The data were produced by immunoSEQ multiplex PCR, yet TCRdb's version contains in-frame clones alone and is incomplete. That table furnishes V, J and clone size, whereas the DNA furnished D and trimming. The sample carries approximately 200,000 clones, roughly 84% recorded once. Patients at the Seattle site were enrolled during active infection and followed longitudinally. The source is a woman of 80 years or more with COVID-19, enrolled during active disease. What was sequenced was peripheral blood.

The CDR3 protein is CASSRDNLNTEAFF. In nucleotides, the CDR3 is TGTGCCAGCAGCCGGGACAACCTGAACACTGAAGCTTTCTTT. The chain couples TRBV3-1 (or the pseudogene TRBV3-2) to TRBJ1-1, with a weak D call TRBD1 (6 bases). In germline, CDR1 is LGHDT, CDR2 YNNKEL (reference sequence). There are 14 residues in the CDR3. The germline V and J ends were trimmed by 4 bases and 0 bases, with 9 bases remaining between them.